A selection of T cell receptor beta chains follows, all from one sample in a study of shared clonotypes between healthy human individuals. Assay used: immunoSEQ multiplex PCR; TCRdb lists only in-frame clones, some missing. The sample has approximately 600,000 clones, roughly 95% seen once. Sequenced sample: naive CD8+ T cells sorted from blood. These receptors all stem from a woman aged 25 to 45 in good health. Each CDR3 is given with its conserved first and last residue. A D gene is named only where the DNA matches it firmly. Clone size is shown for a subset of rows, as once, few, many or a class of expanded clone.

TRBD2 | TRBJ2-1 | TRBV15 | NA | TGTGCCACCAGCCTAGCGGGAGGCTACAATGAGCAGTTCTTC | CATSLAGGYNEQFF
NA | TRBJ2-7 | TRBV7-9 | NA | TGTGCCAGCAGCCCCTCGGACAGTTCGCCCTACGAGCAGTACTTC | CASSPSDSSPYEQYF
NA | TRBJ2-7 | TRBV28 | NA | TGTGCCAGCAGTTTAGCGGGGACCTCCTACGAGCAGTACTTC | CASSLAGTSYEQYF
TRBD2 | TRBJ2-1 | TRBV29-1 | NA | TGCAGCGTCTGGCTAGCGGGAGAGAATGAGCAGTTCTTC | CSVWLAGENEQFF
NA | TRBJ1-2 | TRBV28 | once | TGTGCCAGCGAACCAGGGATAACCTTTAGGTATGGCTACACCTTC | CASEPGITFRYGYTF
NA | TRBJ2-1 | TRBV27 | NA | TGTGCCAGCAGACCCGGGACTTCTTACCCGCAGTTCTTC | CASRPGTSYPQFF
NA | TRBJ1-5 | TRBV7-6 | NA | TGTGCCAGCAGCCTCAGGGGTAGCAATCAGCCCCAGCATTTT | CASSLRGSNQPQHF
TRBD2 | TRBJ2-7 | TRBV5-4 | NA | TGTGCCAGCAGCACCAGGACTAGCGGTCCCTACGAGCAGTACTTC | CASSTRTSGPYEQYF
TRBD1 | TRBJ2-7 | TRBV27 | NA | TGTGCCAGCAGTCCGGGGACAGGGGAGGACTACGAGCAGTACTTC | CASSPGTGEDYEQYF
TRBD2 | TRBJ2-1 | TRBV5-4 | NA | TGTGCCAGCAGCTTGGTGGGCGGGAGCTACAATGAGCAGTTCTTC | CASSLVGGSYNEQFF
TRBD1 | TRBJ1-1 | TRBV4-2 | NA | TGTGCCAGCAGCCAAGATCAGGGGGTCGTAGCTTTCTTT | CASSQDQGVVAFF
NA | TRBJ2-1 | TRBV27 | NA | TGTGCCAGCACCCCGACATTAATCTCCTACAATGAGCAGTTCTTC | CASTPTLISYNEQFF
NA | TRBJ2-7 | TRBV5-1 | NA | TGCGCCAGCAGCTTGGGAGTGAGCTACGAGCAGTACTTC | CASSLGVSYEQYF
NA | TRBJ1-5 | TRBV7-2 | NA | TGTGCCAGCCAGGACAAGGTCAATCAGCCCCAGCATTTT | CASQDKVNQPQHF
TRBD1 | TRBJ2-1 | TRBV6-5 | NA | TGTGCCAGCAGTTCCCTCCCAGGGGGTAATGAGCAGTTCTTC | CASSSLPGGNEQFF
NA | TRBJ1-3 | TRBV6-6 | NA | TGTGCCAGCACCCCCGTCACGGATGGAAACACCATATATTTT | CASTPVTDGNTIYF
TRBD1 | TRBJ1-2 | TRBV5-1 | NA | TGCGCCAGCAGCTTAGGGACAGGGGGCGCGCTCTATGGCTACACCTTC | CASSLGTGGALYGYTF
NA | TRBJ2-7 | TRBV28 | NA | TGTGCCAGCAGTTTACGGTACGAGCAGTACTTC | CASSLRYEQYF
NA | TRBJ1-1 | TRBV19 | NA | TGTGCCAGTAGTATGATTTCAGACACTGAAGCTTTCTTT | CASSMISDTEAFF
TRBD1 | TRBJ1-6 | TRBV13 | once | TGTGCCAGCACCGAGGGAAGGCAGGGGGCTCCATCACCCCTCCACTTT | CASTEGRQGAPSPLHF
NA | TRBJ2-3 | TRBV7-9 | NA | TGTGCCAGCAGCCCCCTCTGGGGGGTAGATACGCAGTATTTT | CASSPLWGVDTQYF
TRBD2 | TRBJ2-2 | TRBV27 | NA | TGTGCCAGCAGCATAGTACTAGCGGGTGGGACCGGGGAGCTGTTTTTT | CASSIVLAGGTGELFF
TRBD1 | TRBJ2-7 | TRBV7-6 | NA | TGTGCCAGCAGCTTAAAGGACAGGGGGACTCACGAGCAGTACTTC | CASSLKDRGTHEQYF
TRBD2 | TRBJ2-3 | TRBV6-4 | NA | TGTGCCAGCAGTGACACGACTAGCGGGAGAGATCGTTATAGCACAGATACGCAGTATTTT | CASSDTTSGRDRYSTDTQYF
NA | TRBJ1-1 | TRBV19 | once | TGTGCCAGTAGTAATTATAGGATGGGCACTGAAGCTTTCTTT | CASSNYRMGTEAFF
TRBD2 | TRBJ2-3 | TRBV7-9 | NA | TGTGCCAGCAGCCCGAGCGGGAGCCGCACAGATACGCAGTATTTT | CASSPSGSRTDTQYF
TRBD1 | TRBJ2-7 | TRBV6-1 | NA | TGTGCCAGCAGTGAATTACCGGGACAGTACTACGAGCAGTACTTC | CASSELPGQYYEQYF
TRBD2 | TRBJ2-7 | TRBV4-2 | NA | TGTGCCAGCAGCCAAGGAAGGCTAGCGGGAGCCTCGGATCGCTACGAGCAGTACTTC | CASSQGRLAGASDRYEQYF
TRBD2 | TRBJ2-7 | TRBV27 | NA | TGTGCCAGCGGGGATCTGACTAGCGAGTCTCCACACGAGCAGTACTTC | CASGDLTSESPHEQYF